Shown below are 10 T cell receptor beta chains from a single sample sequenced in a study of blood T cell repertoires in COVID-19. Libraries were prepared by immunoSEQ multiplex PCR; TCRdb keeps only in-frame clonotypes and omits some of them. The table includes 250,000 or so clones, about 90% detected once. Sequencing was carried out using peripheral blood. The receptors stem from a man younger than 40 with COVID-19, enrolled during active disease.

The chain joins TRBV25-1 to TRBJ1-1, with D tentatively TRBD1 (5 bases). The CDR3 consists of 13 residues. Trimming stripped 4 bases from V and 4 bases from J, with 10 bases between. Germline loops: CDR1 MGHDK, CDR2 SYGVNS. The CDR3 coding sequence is TGTGCCAGCAGTGTCACGGGGGTCACTGAAGCTTTCTTT. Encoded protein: CASSVTGVTEAFF. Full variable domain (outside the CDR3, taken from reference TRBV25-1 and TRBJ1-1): EADIYQTPRYLVIGTGKKITLECSQTMGHDKMYWYQQDPGMELHLIHYSYGVNSTEKGDLSSESTVSRIRTEHFPLTLESARPSHTSQYLCASSVTGVTEAFFGQGTRLTVV.

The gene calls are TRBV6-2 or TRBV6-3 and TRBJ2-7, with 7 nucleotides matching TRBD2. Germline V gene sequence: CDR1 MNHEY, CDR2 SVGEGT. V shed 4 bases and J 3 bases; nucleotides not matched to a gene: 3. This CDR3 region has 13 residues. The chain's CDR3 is CASSFGLGYEQYF. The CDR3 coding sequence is TGTGCCAGCAGTTTCGGACTAGGCTACGAGCAGTACTTC.

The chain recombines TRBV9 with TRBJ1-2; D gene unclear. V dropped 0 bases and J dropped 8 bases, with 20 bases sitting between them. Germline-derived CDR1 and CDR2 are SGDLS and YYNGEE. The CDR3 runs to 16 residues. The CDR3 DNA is TGTGCCAGCAGCGTAGAATCGGGTCCTACGGCGGGAGGCTACACCTTC. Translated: CASSVESGPTAGGYTF.

CDR3 sequence reads: CASSLSPSGAYYNEQFF. The CDR3 DNA follows: TGTGCCAGCAGCTTATCTCCTAGCGGGGCCTACTACAATGAGCAGTTCTTC. This chain uses TRBV7-2 with TRBJ2-1, with 9 nucleotides matching TRBD2. The trim removed 2 bases at V and 3 bases at J, leaving 8 bases unmatched. The CDR3 loop spans 17 amino acids. Germline V gene data show CDR1 as SGHTA and CDR2 as FQGNSA.

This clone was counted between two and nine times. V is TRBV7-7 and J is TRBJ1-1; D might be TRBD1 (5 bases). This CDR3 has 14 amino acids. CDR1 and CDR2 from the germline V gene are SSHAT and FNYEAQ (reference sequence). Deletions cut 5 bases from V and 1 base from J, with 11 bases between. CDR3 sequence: CASSPPGENTEAFF. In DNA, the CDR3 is TGTGCCAGCAGCCCTCCGGGGGAGAACACTGAAGCTTTCTTT.

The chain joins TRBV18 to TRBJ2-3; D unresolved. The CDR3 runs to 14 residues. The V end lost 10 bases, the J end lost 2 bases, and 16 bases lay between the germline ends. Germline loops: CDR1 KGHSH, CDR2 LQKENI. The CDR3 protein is CATILSRITDTQYF. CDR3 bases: TGTGCCACCATACTCTCGAGAATCACAGATACGCAGTATTTT.

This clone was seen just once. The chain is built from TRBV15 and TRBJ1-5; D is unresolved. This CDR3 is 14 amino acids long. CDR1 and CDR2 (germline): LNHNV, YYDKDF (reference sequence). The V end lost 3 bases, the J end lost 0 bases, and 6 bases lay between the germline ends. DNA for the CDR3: TGTGCCACCAGCAGTGTCTATAGCAATCAGCCCCAGCATTTT. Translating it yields CATSSVYSNQPQHF.

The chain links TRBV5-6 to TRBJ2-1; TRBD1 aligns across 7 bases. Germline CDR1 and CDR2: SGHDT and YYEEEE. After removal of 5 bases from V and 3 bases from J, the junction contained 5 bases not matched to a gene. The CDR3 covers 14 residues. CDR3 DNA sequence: TGTGCCAGCAGTTGGGACAGAGACTACAATGAGCAGTTCTTC. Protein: CASSWDRDYNEQFF.

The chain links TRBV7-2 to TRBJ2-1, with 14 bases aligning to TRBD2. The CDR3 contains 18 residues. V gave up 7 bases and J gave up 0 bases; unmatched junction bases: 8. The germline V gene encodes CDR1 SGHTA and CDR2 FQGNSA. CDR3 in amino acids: CASIGTSGSYNSYNEQFF. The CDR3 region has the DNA TGTGCCAGCATCGGGACTAGCGGGAGTTACAACTCCTACAATGAGCAGTTCTTC.

The CDR3 region is CASSSRSNQPQHF. CDR3 coding DNA: TGTGCCAGCAGCTCTAGGAGCAATCAGCCCCAGCATTTT. V and J are TRBV6-2 or TRBV6-3 and TRBJ1-5; D gene ambiguous. Trimming stripped 6 bases from V and 1 base from J, with 7 bases between. The germline gives CDR1 MNHEY, CDR2 SVGEGT. CDR3 length: 13 residues.